One sample yielded the 24 T cell receptor beta chains listed below, sequenced in a study of blood T cell repertoires in COVID-19. TCRdb's copy holds only in-frame clones and misses some; the assay was immunoSEQ multiplex PCR. The sample includes approximately 240,000 clones, 83% of them seen just once. The sequencing input was peripheral blood. These receptors originate from a woman in her 30s with COVID-19, enrolled during active disease.

This clone was counted a few times. The chain combines TRBV27 with TRBJ2-7; the D gene is possibly TRBD2 (5 bases). There are 15 residues in the CDR3. Germline V gene lookup returns CDR1 MNHEY and CDR2 SMNVEV (reference sequence). V was clipped by 6 bases and J by 9 bases, with 24 bases between them. The CDR3 bases are TGTGCCAGCAGGGCCCGAGGAGCGGACCCTACGAGGCAGTACTTC. Translation: CASRARGADPTRQYF.

V usage is TRBV19 and J usage is TRBJ2-1, with 13 bases matching TRBD2. V was clipped by 8 bases and J by 2 bases; unmatched bases: 6. The CDR3 sequence is 16 residues long. Germline lookup yields CDR1 LNHDA and CDR2 SQIVND (reference sequence). The CDR3 loop is CASRLAGGLTYNEQFF. As DNA, the CDR3 is TGTGCCAGTCGACTAGCGGGGGGTCTTACCTACAATGAGCAGTTCTTC.

The chain links TRBV5-6 to TRBJ1-4; D gene uncertain. CDR3 size: 14 residues. In germline, CDR1 is SGHDT, CDR2 YYEEEE. V was cut by 6 bases and J by 7 bases, with 16 bases left in between. The CDR3 spells CASTGRVGVEKLFF. CDR3 DNA: TGTGCCAGCACCGGGAGGGTAGGAGTTGAAAAACTGTTTTTT.

This clone was observed a handful of times. V gene TRBV7-3 combines with J gene TRBJ1-6; the match to TRBD1 covers 8 bases. CDR3 length: 13 amino acids. The ends lost 5 bases at V and 7 bases at J; junction bases unmatched: 1. Germline CDR1 is SGHTA and CDR2 is FQGTGA. The CDR3 sequence: CASSRDRNSPLHF. The CDR3, as DNA: TGTGCCAGCAGCCGGGACAGGAATTCACCCCTCCACTTT.

V and J are TRBV11-2 and TRBJ2-3; the match to TRBD2 covers 7 bases. CDR3 length: 16 residues. Germline V gene lookup returns CDR1 SGHAT and CDR2 FQNNGV. Germline trimming cut 4 bases from V and 8 bases from J; bases unmatched to any gene: 15. The CDR3 reads CASSSPSPRGGSTQYF. CDR3 nucleotides: TGTGCCAGCAGCTCCCCCTCCCCCCGCGGGGGATCTACGCAGTATTTT. Full variable domain (outside the CDR3, taken from reference TRBV11-2 and TRBJ2-3): EAGVAQSPRYKIIEKRQSVAFWCNPISGHATLYWYQQILGQGPKLLIQFQNNGVVDDSQLPKDRFSAERLKGVDSTLKIQPAKLEDSAVYLCASSSPSPRGGSTQYFGPGTRLTVL.

The V and J genes are TRBV7-9 and TRBJ2-7, with D perhaps TRBD2 (6 bases). CDR1 and CDR2 (germline): SEHNR, FQNEAQ (reference sequence). V dropped 11 bases and J dropped 0 bases, with 17 bases sitting between them. The length of the CDR3 is 14 residues. The CDR3 DNA reads as TGTGCCTTCCCGTCGGGGGACCACTCCTACGAGCAGTACTTC. This gives the protein CAFPSGDHSYEQYF.

This sequence joins TRBV18 and TRBJ2-7, with 7 bases that match TRBD1. This CDR3 has 13 residues. The ends lost 4 bases at V and 4 bases at J; junction bases unmatched: 4. Germline CDR1 and CDR2: KGHSH and LQKENI. In nucleotides, the CDR3 is TGTGCCAGCTCACGAGCGACAGGGTACGAGCAGTACTTC. This sequence encodes CASSRATGYEQYF. Looking up the rest from reference TRBV18 and TRBJ2-7 gives the full variable domain: NAGVMQNPRHLVRRRGQEARLRCSPMKGHSHVYWYRQLPEEGLKFMVYLQKENIIDESGMPKERFSAEFPKEGPSILRIQQVVRGDSAAYFCASSRATGYEQYFGPGTRLTVT.

The rearrangement links TRBV5-1 to TRBJ2-7, with D maybe TRBD1 (6 bases). This CDR3 contains 13 residues. Germline assignment: CDR1 SGHRS and CDR2 YFSETQ. V was shortened by 3 bases and J by 5 bases, with 12 bases between the two germline ends. CDR3 in DNA: TGCGCCAGCAGCTATATTACAGGGAACGAGCAGTACTTC. Residues: CASSYITGNEQYF.

The chain joins TRBV7-2 to TRBJ2-5, with D possibly TRBD2 on 5 matching bases. In germline, CDR1 is SGHTA, CDR2 FQGNSA. V gave up 3 bases and J gave up 5 bases, with 19 bases separating them. The CDR3 runs 16 residues. The chain's CDR3 is CASSFFSSGLRETQYF. CDR3 sequence (DNA): TGTGCCAGCAGCTTCTTCTCATCGGGGTTACGGGAGACCCAGTACTTC. The full variable domain, with the rest looked up from reference TRBV7-2 and TRBJ2-5, is GAGVSQSPSNKVTEKGKDVELRCDPISGHTALYWYRQSLGQGLEFLIYFQGNSAPDKSGLPSDRFSAERTGGSVSTLTIQRTQQEDSAVYLCASSFFSSGLRETQYFGPGTRLLVL.

The rearrangement joins TRBV11-3 to TRBJ2-7, with D hard to call. V dropped 2 bases and J dropped 0 bases, with 5 bases sitting between them. CDR1 SGHNT and CDR2 YENEEA come from the germline V gene. The CDR3 is made up of 13 amino acids. The CDR3 DNA sequence: TGTGCCAGCAGCTTACGGAGCTCCTACGAGCAGTACTTC. Amino acids: CASSLRSSYEQYF.

The chain is built from TRBV13 and TRBJ2-3; 9 nucleotides agree with TRBD2. With V trimmed by 5 bases and J by 0 bases, 6 bases remained unmatched. Germline V gives CDR1 PRHDT, CDR2 FYEKMQ (reference sequence). The CDR3 runs to 16 residues. The CDR3 reads CASSPRLAASTDTQYF. The CDR3 DNA sequence: TGTGCCAGCAGCCCCCGACTAGCGGCTAGCACAGATACGCAGTATTTT. Full variable domain (missing parts from reference TRBV13 and TRBJ2-3): AAGVIQSPRHLIKEKRETATLKCYPIPRHDTVYWYQQGPGQDPQFLISFYEKMQSDKGSIPDRFSAQQFSDYHSELNMSSLELGDSALYFCASSPRLAASTDTQYFGPGTRLTVL.

This chain joins TRBV3-1 (or the pseudogene TRBV3-2) and TRBJ2-7; 7 nucleotides agree with TRBD2. V lost 1 base, J lost 2 bases, and 5 bases stayed unmatched. The CDR3 sequence is 15 residues long. Germline loops: CDR1 LGHDT, CDR2 YNNKEL (reference sequence). CDR3 residues: CASSQGASGTYEQYF. The DNA for the CDR3 is TGTGCCAGCAGCCAAGGAGCTAGCGGAACCTACGAGCAGTACTTC.

J is TRBJ1-4 and V is TRBV19, with 7 positions matching TRBD1. The CDR3 loop spans 14 amino acids. V lost 3 bases, J lost 7 bases, and 5 bases stayed unmatched. CDR1 and CDR2 (germline): LNHDA, SQIVND (reference sequence). CDR3 coding DNA: TGTGCCAGTAGTATTCAGGGGGGCGGTGAAAAACTGTTTTTT. Translated: CASSIQGGGEKLFF.

The table lists this clone with a few counts. The V and J genes are TRBV4-3 and TRBJ2-3, with a weak D call TRBD2 (5 bases). The CDR3 loop spans 15 amino acids. Germline V gives CDR1 LGHNA, CDR2 YSLEER. V lost 0 bases to trimming and J lost 6 bases, with 13 bases between them. CDR3 amino acids: CASSQDRAARDTQYF. As DNA, the CDR3 is TGCGCCAGCAGCCAAGATCGAGCGGCGAGGGATACGCAGTATTTT.

The chain combines TRBV5-1 with TRBJ2-6, with TRBD2 matching 8 bases. V shed 1 base and J 11 bases; nucleotides not matched to a gene: 11. The CDR3 is 16 residues long. CDR1 is SGHRS, CDR2 YFSETQ, per germline. CDR3: CASSLLSGGLPDVLTF. Here the CDR3 DNA reads TGCGCCAGCAGCTTGCTCAGCGGGGGCCTTCCGGACGTCCTGACTTTC.

Turning to this clone: Other DNA sequences within the sample encode an identical CDR3. The CDR3 coding sequence is TGTGCCAGCAGCTTAGTGTCAGGGAACACTGAAGCTTTCTTT. This encodes CASSLVSGNTEAFF. The V and J genes are TRBV7-2 and TRBJ1-1, with no clear D. Trimming shortened V by 1 base and J by 1 base, and 7 bases separated the two germline ends. The germline gives CDR1 SGHTA, CDR2 FQGNSA. This CDR3 has 14 residues.

V and J are TRBV21-1 and TRBJ1-5; TRBD1 is the table's D call and was not checked against the DNA. TRBV21-1 is recorded as a pseudogene. The CDR3 loop spans 20 amino acids. The CDR3 nucleotides are TGTGCCACCTCCCCAGCCGTAAACCGGGACAGGAAAATCCACCATCAGCCCCAGCATTTT. This sequence encodes CATSPAVNRDRKIHHQPQHF.

This clone has a single count. The chain links TRBV2 to TRBJ2-1, with TRBD2 identical over 7 bases. Germline trimming cut 7 bases from V and 0 bases from J; bases unmatched to any gene: 6. The CDR3 has 15 amino acids. Germline CDR1 is SNHLY and CDR2 is FYNNEI. CDR3 region: CASKTGGSSYNEQFF. The CDR3 DNA is TGTGCCAGCAAGACGGGGGGAAGCTCCTACAATGAGCAGTTCTTC.

J is TRBJ1-2 and V is TRBV6-5; D remains unclear. With 0 bases removed from V and 8 bases from J, the gap between germline ends came to 13 bases. The CDR3 runs 14 residues. Looked up from germline, CDR1 is MNHEY and CDR2 is SVGAGI. The CDR3 sequence: CASSYSIAGGGYTF. The CDR3 nucleotides are TGTGCCAGCAGTTACTCGATCGCAGGAGGCGGCTACACCTTC.

The chain uses TRBV5-1 and TRBJ2-1; unclear D gene. This CDR3 has 15 residues. Looked up from germline, CDR1 is SGHRS and CDR2 is YFSETQ. The V gene lost 0 bases and the J gene lost 2 bases, with 9 bases spanning the gap. The CDR3: CASSLVSFTYNEQFF. The CDR3 nucleotides are TGCGCCAGCAGCTTGGTTTCTTTTACCTACAATGAGCAGTTCTTC.

This chain connects TRBV29-1 to TRBJ2-5; no clear D gene. The CDR3 is 12 amino acids. Germline assignment: CDR1 SQVTM and CDR2 ANQGSEA. The V end lost 3 bases, the J end lost 2 bases, and 7 bases lay between the germline ends. This chain's CDR3 is CSVEQRQETQYF. The CDR3 nucleotides read TGCAGCGTTGAGCAGCGACAAGAGACCCAGTACTTC. Variable domain in full (rest from reference TRBV29-1 and TRBJ2-5): SAVISQKPSRDICQRGTSLTIQCQVDSQVTMMFWYRQQPGQSLTLIATANQGSEATYESGFVIDKFPISRPNLTFSTLTVSNMSPEDSSIYLCSVEQRQETQYFGPGTRLLVL.

This rearrangement joins TRBV27 to TRBJ2-7; no clear D gene. Germline V CDR1 and CDR2: MNHEY, SMNVEV (reference sequence). Deletions cut 0 bases from V and 3 bases from J, with 9 bases between. The CDR3 is 14 amino acids. The CDR3 region has the DNA TGTGCCAGCAGTTTATCGAGTCTCCGCTACGAGCAGTACTTC. Residues: CASSLSSLRYEQYF.

This clone occurred a few times. The CDR3 sequence is CASSSGGTYNEQFF. The CDR3 region has the DNA TGTGCCAGCAGCAGCGGGGGGACCTACAATGAGCAGTTCTTC. This chain uses TRBV28 with TRBJ2-1, with 9 nucleotides matching TRBD2. Germline CDR1 and CDR2: MDHEN and SYDVKM. The CDR3 consists of 14 residues. J was trimmed by 2 bases and V by 6 bases; bases with no gene match: 2.

This clone has a single count. J is TRBJ2-5 and V is TRBV19; 10 positions match TRBD1. The CDR3 has 13 amino acids. Germline V gene sequence: CDR1 LNHDA, CDR2 SQIVND (reference sequence). With V trimmed by 5 bases and J by 5 bases, 2 bases remained unmatched. For the CDR3, the DNA is TGTGCCAGTAGTGGGGACAGGGGTGAGACCCAGTACTTC. This encodes CASSGDRGETQYF.